This T cell receptor beta chain comes out of a study of PD-1 blockade in classical Hodgkin lymphoma. The CDR3 runs to 14 residues. V dropped 5 bases and J dropped 6; count of bases not matched to a gene: 9. The germline gives CDR1 SGDLS, CDR2 YYNGEE. In every patient, relapse followed autologous stem cell transplantation, while exposure to brentuximab vedotin differed. This clone was detected only once. The antigen remains undetermined. Data came from immunoSEQ multiplex PCR; TCRdb stores just in-frame clones and leaves some out. The table includes more than 40,000 clones, 88% detected once. Study-level points and caveats: By C4D1, CD4+ diversity increased significantly, especially in complete responders. Before treatment, TCR diversity in newly diagnosed patients was reportedly lower than in healthy donors. Although disease activity or prior therapy may be involved, causes of the repertoire differences remain undefined.

This TCR came from a human donor with classical Hodgkin lymphoma. The V and J genes are TRBV9 and TRBJ2-7; 9 nucleotides match TRBD1. Sequencing used peripheral blood mononuclear cells (PBMCs), obtained at baseline. The CDR3 nucleotides are TGTGCCAGCAGTCCGGGACAGGGTAAGGGCGAGCAGTACTTC. It translates to CASSPGQGKGEQYF.